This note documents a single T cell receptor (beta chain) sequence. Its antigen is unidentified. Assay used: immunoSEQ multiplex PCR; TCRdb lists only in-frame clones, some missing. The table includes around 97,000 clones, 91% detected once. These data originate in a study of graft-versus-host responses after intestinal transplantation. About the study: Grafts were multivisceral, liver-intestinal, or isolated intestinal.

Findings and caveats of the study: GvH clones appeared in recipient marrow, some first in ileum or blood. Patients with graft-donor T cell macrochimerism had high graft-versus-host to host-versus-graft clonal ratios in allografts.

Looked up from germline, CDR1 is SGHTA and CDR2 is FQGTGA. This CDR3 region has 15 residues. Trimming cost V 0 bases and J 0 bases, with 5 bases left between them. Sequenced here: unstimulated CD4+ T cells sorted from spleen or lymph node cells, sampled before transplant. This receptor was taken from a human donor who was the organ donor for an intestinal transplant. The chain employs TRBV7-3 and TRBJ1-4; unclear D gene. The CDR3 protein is CASSLTGATNEKLFF. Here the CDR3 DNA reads TGTGCCAGCAGCTTAACAGGAGCAACTAATGAAAAACTGTTTTTT.